This T cell receptor (beta chain) was identified in a study of PD-1 blockade in classical Hodgkin lymphoma. The overall study: Once every 2 weeks, patients received intravenous nivolumab at 3 mg/kg.

The data were produced by immunoSEQ multiplex PCR, yet TCRdb's version contains in-frame clones alone and is incomplete. The data hold about 93,000 clones, with over 75% observed a single time. Of note for this clone: The antigen remains unidentified.

Time point in this sample: cycle 4 day 1 (C4D1), after more than five weeks of nivolumab. With no exception, relapse followed autologous stem cell transplantation in all patients, and brentuximab vedotin exposure varied. Notes on the study in general: Patients starting nivolumab less than 1 year after ASCT had lower diversity and were excluded from later analyses. Relapsed/refractory patients reportedly had lower baseline diversity than newly diagnosed patients. Significant TCR diversity gains by C4D1 occurred in CD4+ but not CD8+ cells.

CDR1 and CDR2 (germline): SGHAT, FQNNGV. V was clipped by 5 bases and J by 2 bases, with 14 bases between them. The CDR3 covers 15 residues. This rearrangement joins TRBV11-2 to TRBJ2-3; D perhaps matches TRBD2 (6 bases). The starting material was peripheral blood mononuclear cells (PBMCs), obtained before the fourth cycle of nivolumab. This TCR derives from a human donor with classical Hodgkin lymphoma. CDR3 DNA sequence: TGTGCCAGCAGCCTCGGGACTCCTTACACAGATACGCAGTATTTT. This translates into CASSLGTPYTDTQYF.